This is a list of T cell receptor beta chains from one sample in a study of technical replicates of blood from a few donors. Using immunoSEQ multiplex PCR, the repertoire was profiled, and TCRdb retains in-frame clones only, with some absent. The sample has tens of thousands of clones, around 92% seen once; the top ten hold about 0.4%. The sequencing sample was made of T cells isolated from PBMCs. The origin of the receptors is a human donor in good health. Each CDR3 is given with its conserved first and last residue. The D gene is left open where the match is weak.

J,D,V,DNA,CDR3
TRBJ1-5,TRBD1,TRBV5-1,TGCGCCAGCAGCCCTGGGACAGGGGCTGACCAGCCCCAGCATTTT,CASSPGTGADQPQHF
TRBJ1-5,.,TRBV5-4,TGTGCCAGCAGTTTGGACAGTAATCAGCCCCAGCATTTT,CASSLDSNQPQHF
TRBJ1-3,.,TRBV29-1,TGCAGCGTCAGCTCTGGAAACACCATATATTTT,CSVSSGNTIYF
TRBJ1-5,.,TRBV7-2,TGTGCCAGCAGCTTAGAGGCACGGGGTACGGATCAGCCCCAGCATTTT,CASSLEARGTDQPQHF
TRBJ1-2,.,TRBV18,TGTGCCAGCTCACCATCAGGGCACTATGGCTACACCTTC,CASSPSGHYGYTF
TRBJ2-5,.,TRBV6-1,TGTGCCAGCATTCTACACCAAGAGACCCAGTACTTC,CASILHQETQYF
TRBJ1-1,.,TRBV7-9,TGTGCCAGCAGCTTTGGGGGGGCTGAAGCTTTCTTT,CASSFGGAEAFF
TRBJ2-7,.,TRBV21-1,TGTGCCAGCAGCAAGAGTGGGGGGTCTGGAGCGGGAGGGGGCGAGCAGTACTTC,CASSKSGGSGAGGGEQYF
TRBJ2-7,TRBD2,TRBV11-3,TGTGCCAGCAGCCCCCGCCTAGCGGGAGGAACCTACGAGCAGTACTTC,CASSPRLAGGTYEQYF
TRBJ1-1,TRBD1,TRBV7-2,TGTGCCAGCAGCACGGACAGGGATGGACACACTGAAGCTTTCTTT,CASSTDRDGHTEAFF
TRBJ2-2,TRBD2,TRBV6-1,TGTGCCAGCGCTAGCGGGGTGAACACCGGGGAGCTGTTTTTT,CASASGVNTGELFF